Listed below are T cell receptor beta chains from one sample, sequenced in a study of post-analysis software for immune sequencing data. Each CDR3 protein is one row after TCRdb ran MiXCR on the PCR reads. There are around 440,000 distinct CDR3 sequences in the sample; less than 45% occur only once, and around 10% lies in the top ten. Sequencing was carried out using blood. These TCRs come from a girl between 10 and 17 years old with multiple sclerosis. Each CDR3 is given with its conserved first and last residue. Each record gives: J gene, V gene, D gene, clone size, CDR3 protein, CDR3 DNA. A D gene is named only where the DNA matches it firmly. Only part of the rows carry a size: once, few, many, or a class if the clone is expanded.

>TRBJ2-7|TRBV9|NA|NA
CASGRGGEGPFEQYF
TGTGCCAGCGGAAGAGGGGGGGAGGGCCCTTTCGAGCAGTACTTC
>TRBJ2-5|TRBV10-3|NA|few
CAISADVWNRTQYF
TGTGCCATCAGCGCGGACGTCTGGAATAGGACCCAGTACTTC
>TRBJ2-1|TRBV7-2|NA|few
CASSSTAALYNEQFF
TGTGCCAGCAGCTCGACAGCAGCTCTCTACAATGAGCAGTTCTTC
>TRBJ2-7|TRBV28|TRBD1|few
CASSLRQGIRGRYEQYF
TGTGCCAGCAGTTTGAGACAGGGCATAAGGGGTCGGTACGAGCAGTACTTC
>TRBJ2-6|TRBV6-6|NA|NA
CASVVGSGANVLTF
TGTGCCAGCGTCGTAGGGTCTGGGGCCAACGTCCTGACTTTC
>TRBJ2-7|TRBV27|NA|NA
CATAPGTTYEQYF
TGTGCCACCGCTCCGGGGACAACCTACGAGCAGTACTTC
>TRBJ2-5|TRBV28|TRBD1|NA
CASSEPGDSKETQYF
TGTGCCAGCAGTGAACCCGGGGACAGTAAGGAGACCCAGTACTTC
>TRBJ2-7|TRBV7-9|NA|NA
CASSGGPHEQYF
TGTGCCAGCAGCGGAGGACCTCACGAGCAGTACTTC
>TRBJ2-1|TRBV20-1|NA|NA
CSARGWLAGGTQFF
TGCAGTGCTAGAGGTTGGCTAGCTGGTGGGACCCAGTTCTTC
>TRBJ2-1|TRBV3-1|TRBD2|NA
CASSQDWLGVASGSPNEQFF
TGTGCCAGCAGCCAAGATTGGCTAGGGGTGGCTAGCGGGAGTCCTAATGAGCAGTTCTTC
>TRBJ1-4|TRBV25-1|NA|few
CASSKSQGGDEKLFF
TGTGCCAGCAGTAAATCACAGGGCGGAGACGAAAAACTGTTTTTT
>TRBJ2-2|TRBV6-5|NA|many
CASSYSDSGAGELFF
TGTGCCAGCAGTTACTCGGATTCAGGGGCCGGGGAGCTGTTTTTT
>TRBJ2-1|TRBV6-5|TRBD2|NA
CASSYSQFSGRIHNEQFF
TGTGCCAGCAGTTACTCGCAGTTCAGCGGGAGGATCCACAATGAGCAGTTCTTC